This T cell receptor beta chain was documented in a study of blood T cell repertoires in COVID-19. Study summary: Spain, Italy and the United States supplied samples that represented acute and convalescent COVID-19. T cells, B-cell-depleted T cells, or PBMCs supplied cDNA or gDNA.

Authors' processing steps: Amplification of reference gene primers was used by the study to estimate nucleated cell counts. The repertoire was sequenced with immunoSEQ multiplex PCR; TCRdb's copy has only in-frame clones and lacks some. The V and J calls and clone size come from that table; D and trimming were worked out from the DNA. Counted here are some 120,000 clones, around nine tenths occurring once; the ten biggest clones make up about 1.5%. This CDR3 has 12 amino acids. Per the germline V gene, CDR1 is GTSNPN and CDR2 is SVGIG (reference sequence). With 2 bases removed from V and 8 bases from J, the gap between germline ends came to 12 bases.

The sequencing input was peripheral blood. V gene TRBV30 combines with J gene TRBJ1-2; D is uncertain. The sequence came from a human donor in a cohort sampled during active COVID-19. CDR3 nucleotides: TGTGCCTGGAGTCCTCCACTTCGCGGCTACACCTTC. This translates into CAWSPPLRGYTF.